This T cell receptor beta chain was observed in a study of Graves' ophthalmopathy and Graves' hyperthyroidism. This clonotype was found many times. TCR beta CDR3 amplification used RNA transcripts. First-round RT-PCR employed HTBI primers, with a second-round multiplex PCR after it. MiXCR, applied by TCRdb to the multiplex PCR reads, yields one record per CDR3 protein. The repertoire holds a few hundred thousand distinct CDR3 sequences, with approximately 18% as singletons. Diagnostic conclusions were grounded in clinical symptoms, serum thyroxine, TRAb, thyroid ultrasound and orbital computed tomography. V lost 4 bases and J lost 2, with 12 bases in between. The CDR3 runs 14 residues. Germline CDR1 is PRHDT and CDR2 is FYEKMQ (reference sequence).

This TCR was recovered from an adult woman with stable Graves' hyperthyroidism. Sequencing used peripheral blood. The rearrangement joins TRBV13 to TRBJ2-7, with D perhaps matching TRBD1 (5 bases). This chain's CDR3 is CASSSSTETYEQYF. In nucleotides, the CDR3 is TGTGCCAGCAGCTCCTCGACAGAAACCTACGAGCAGTACTTC. The variable domain in full, completed from reference TRBV13 and TRBJ2-7, reads AAGVIQSPRHLIKEKRETATLKCYPIPRHDTVYWYQQGPGQDPQFLISFYEKMQSDKGSIPDRFSAQQFSDYHSELNMSSLELGDSALYFCASSSSTETYEQYFGPGTRLTVT.